This T cell receptor beta chain was recovered during a study of tumor and adjacent non-tumor tissue in lung cancer. Overall study context: Histology: about a dozen adenocarcinoma, a couple of squamous cell carcinoma, 1 small cell lung cancer. General study findings and limits: Patients with more diverse tumor TCRs had worse survival. TCR diversity was significantly greater in tumor than normal lung tissue.

CDR1 and CDR2 (germline): SGHTA, FQGNSA. Trimming at V came to 5 bases and at J to 4 bases, leaving 8 bases not matched to a gene. The CDR3 loop spans 15 amino acids. Three rounds of nested PCR, following a modified ARM-PCR protocol, produced the TCRbeta library. TCRdb independently ran MiXCR on the multiplex PCR reads; one entry per CDR3 protein. The sample holds over 35,000 distinct CDR3 sequences, 60% seen once. In its sample, this clonotype was seen a few times. What it binds is unknown. The template was RNA from unsorted bulk tissue. This non-tumor lung sample came from over 3 cm beyond the tumor edge.

The sequence derives from a man aged 50-60 years with non-small cell lung cancer. The sequencing sample was made of distant non-tumor lung tissue. This chain joins TRBV7-2 and TRBJ2-7, with TRBD1 matching over 10 bases. CDR3 residues: CASSNPTGGHYEQYF. DNA for the CDR3: TGTGCCAGCAGCAACCCGACAGGGGGCCATTACGAGCAGTACTTC.